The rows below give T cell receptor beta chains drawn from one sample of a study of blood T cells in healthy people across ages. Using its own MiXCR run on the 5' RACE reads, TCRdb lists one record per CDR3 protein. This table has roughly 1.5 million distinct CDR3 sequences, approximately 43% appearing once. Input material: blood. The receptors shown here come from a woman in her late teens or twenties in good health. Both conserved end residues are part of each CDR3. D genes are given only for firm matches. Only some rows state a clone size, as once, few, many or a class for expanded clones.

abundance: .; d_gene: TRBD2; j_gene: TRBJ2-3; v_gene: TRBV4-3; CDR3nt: TGCGCCAGCAGCCAAGATGGAGCGGGAGGGATCACAGATACGCAGTATTTT; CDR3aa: CASSQDGAGGITDTQYF
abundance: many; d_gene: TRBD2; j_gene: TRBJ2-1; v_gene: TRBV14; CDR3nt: TGTGCCAGCAGCCAAAAGTCGGCGGGAGGGTCCCGGGAGCAGTTCTTC; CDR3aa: CASSQKSAGGSREQFF
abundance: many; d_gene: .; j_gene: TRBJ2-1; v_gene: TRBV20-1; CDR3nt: TGCAGTGCCATCGACACGCACAATGAGCAGTTCTTC; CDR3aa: CSAIDTHNEQFF
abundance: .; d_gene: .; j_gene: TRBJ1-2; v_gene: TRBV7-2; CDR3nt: TGTGCCAGCAGCTTTTCCGTTGGGTATGGCTACACCTTC; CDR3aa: CASSFSVGYGYTF
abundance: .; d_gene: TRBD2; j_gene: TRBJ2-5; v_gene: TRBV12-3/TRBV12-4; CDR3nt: TGTGCCAGCAGCCCCCCACTAGCGGGAGCGGGGGAGACCCAGTACTTC; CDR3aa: CASSPPLAGAGETQYF
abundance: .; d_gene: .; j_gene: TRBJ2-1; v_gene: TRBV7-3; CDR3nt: TGTGCCAGCAGCTTAGCGGCCTGGAGCTCCTACAATGAGCAGTTCTTC; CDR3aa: CASSLAAWSSYNEQFF
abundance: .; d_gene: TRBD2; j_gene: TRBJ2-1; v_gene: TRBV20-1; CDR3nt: TGCAGTGCTAGACTACTAGCGGGGGCCGGGGAGGGGTCAGATGAGCAGTTCTTC; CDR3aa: CSARLLAGAGEGSDEQFF
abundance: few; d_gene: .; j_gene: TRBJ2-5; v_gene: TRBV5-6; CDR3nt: TGTGCCAGCAGCGAAAAGAGGTTCCAAGAGACCCAGTACTTC; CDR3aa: CASSEKRFQETQYF
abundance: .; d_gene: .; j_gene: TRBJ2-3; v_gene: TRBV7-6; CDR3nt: TGCGCCAGCAGCCCCTCAGGGGTCGGCGCAGATACGCAGTATTTT; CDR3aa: CASSPSGVGADTQYF
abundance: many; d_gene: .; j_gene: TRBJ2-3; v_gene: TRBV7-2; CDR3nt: TGTGCCAGCAGCTTAGCGAGTGATTCAGATACGCAGTATTTT; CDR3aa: CASSLASDSDTQYF
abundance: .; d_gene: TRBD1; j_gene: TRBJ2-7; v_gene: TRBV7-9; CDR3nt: TGTGCCAGCAGCTATACAGGGGCATCCGGTTACGAGCAGTACTTC; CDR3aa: CASSYTGASGYEQYF
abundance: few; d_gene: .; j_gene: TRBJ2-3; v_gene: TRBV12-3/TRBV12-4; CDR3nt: TGTGCCAGCAGTCACTATGGAGGTAGATCCCTCACAGATACGCAGTATTTT; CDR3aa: CASSHYGGRSLTDTQYF
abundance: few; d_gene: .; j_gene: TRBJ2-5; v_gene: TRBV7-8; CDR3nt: TGTGCCAGCTCCGATTCCTATTCCGGGGCTCAAGAAGAGACCCAGTACTTC; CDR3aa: CASSDSYSGAQEETQYF
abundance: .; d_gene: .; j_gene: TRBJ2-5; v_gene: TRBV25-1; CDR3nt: TGTGCCAGCAGCGAGGGGAGCTCCTACAGTGAGCAGTACTTC; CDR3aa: CASSEGSSYSEQYF
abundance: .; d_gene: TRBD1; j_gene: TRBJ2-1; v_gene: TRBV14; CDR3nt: TGTGCCAGCAGCCAAGACGGCTACAGGGGTGAGCAGTTCTTC; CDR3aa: CASSQDGYRGEQFF
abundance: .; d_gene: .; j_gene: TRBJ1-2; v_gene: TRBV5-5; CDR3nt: TGTGCCGGCAGCTTGGGGGACTATGGCTACACCTTC; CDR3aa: CAGSLGDYGYTF
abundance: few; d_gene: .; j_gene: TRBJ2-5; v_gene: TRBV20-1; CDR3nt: TGCAGTGCTAGATTGCCCAGCGAGCAGAAAGAGACCCAGTACTTC; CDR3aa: CSARLPSEQKETQYF
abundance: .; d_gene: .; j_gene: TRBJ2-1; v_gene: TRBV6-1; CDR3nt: TGTGCCAGCAGTCTTTTCCTGAACTCCGATGAGCAGTTCTTC; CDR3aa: CASSLFLNSDEQFF
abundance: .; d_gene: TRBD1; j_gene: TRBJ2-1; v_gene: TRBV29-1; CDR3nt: TGCAGCGGTTCGGCAGGGGGCGGCCAACAGTTCTTC; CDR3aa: CSGSAGGGQQFF
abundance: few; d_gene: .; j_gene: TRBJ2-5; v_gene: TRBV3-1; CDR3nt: TGTGCCAGCAGCCAGGCCCCCCAAGAGACCCAGTACTTC; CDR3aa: CASSQAPQETQYF
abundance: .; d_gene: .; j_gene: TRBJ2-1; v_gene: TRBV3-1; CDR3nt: TGTGCCAGCAGCCAACCAGCGTTGGCACGCAATGAGCAGTTCTTC; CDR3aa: CASSQPALARNEQFF
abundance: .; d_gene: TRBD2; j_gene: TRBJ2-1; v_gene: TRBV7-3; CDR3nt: TGTGCCAGCAGCCCTGGACTAGCCACTGAGCAGTTCTTC; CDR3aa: CASSPGLATEQFF
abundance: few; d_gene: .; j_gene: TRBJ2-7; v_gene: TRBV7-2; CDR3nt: TGTGCCAGCGGCTTCTACAGGGATCAGCACGAGCAGTACTTC; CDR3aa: CASGFYRDQHEQYF
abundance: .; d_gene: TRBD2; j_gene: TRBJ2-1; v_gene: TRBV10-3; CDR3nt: TGTGCCATCAGTGAGTCGTCGGGACTAGGGAACAATGAGCAGTTCTTC; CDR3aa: CAISESSGLGNNEQFF
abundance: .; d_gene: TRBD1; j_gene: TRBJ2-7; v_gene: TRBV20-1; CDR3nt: TGCAGTGCTGCTGACAGGGTTGGGTACGAGCAGTACTTC; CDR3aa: CSAADRVGYEQYF
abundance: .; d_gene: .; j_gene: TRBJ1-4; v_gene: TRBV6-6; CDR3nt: TGTGCCAGCATCTTTGGGAATGAAAAACTGTTTTTT; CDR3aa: CASIFGNEKLFF
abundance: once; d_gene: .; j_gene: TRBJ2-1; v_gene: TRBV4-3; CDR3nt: TGCGCCAGCAGCCAAGATCGGGCTAGCTCCTACAATGAGCAGTTCTTC; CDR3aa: CASSQDRASSYNEQFF
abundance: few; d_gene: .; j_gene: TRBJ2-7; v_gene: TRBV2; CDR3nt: TGTGCCAGCGAAGCCTACGAGCAGTACTTC; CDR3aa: CASEAYEQYF
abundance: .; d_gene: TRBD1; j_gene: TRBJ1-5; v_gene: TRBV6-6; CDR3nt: TGTGCCAGCACCACAGGGGGGGGTACCCAGCATTTT; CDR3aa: CASTTGGGTQHF
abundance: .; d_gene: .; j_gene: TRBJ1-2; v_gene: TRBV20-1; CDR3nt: TGCAGTGCTAGAGATCTGCTATCTAACTATGGCTACACCTTC; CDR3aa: CSARDLLSNYGYTF
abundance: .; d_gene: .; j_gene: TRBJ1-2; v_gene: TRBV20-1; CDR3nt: TGCAGTGCTAGAGATTGGGATGACTATGGCTACACCTTC; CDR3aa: CSARDWDDYGYTF
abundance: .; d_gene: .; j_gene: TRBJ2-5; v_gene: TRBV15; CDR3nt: TGTGCCACCTGCAGAGCTTTACGGGCGAGGGCAGAGACCCAGTACTTC; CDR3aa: CATCRALRARAETQYF
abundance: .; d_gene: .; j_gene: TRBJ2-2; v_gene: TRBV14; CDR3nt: TGTGCCAGCAGCCAAGAGGTGCTGAACACCGGGGAGCTGTTTTTT; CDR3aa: CASSQEVLNTGELFF
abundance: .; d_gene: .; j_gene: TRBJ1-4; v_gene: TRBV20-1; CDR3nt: TGCAGTGTCCCGACAGGTTTAGGTGAAAAACTGTTTTTT; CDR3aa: CSVPTGLGEKLFF